This section outlines one T cell receptor beta chain sequence together with its context. Its antigen is not identified. Clones were sequenced by immunoSEQ multiplex PCR, and TCRdb holds only the in-frame ones, with some missing. The sample includes about 2.4 million clones, over 85% of them seen just once. This sample was taken from a study of shared clonotypes between healthy human individuals. Study conclusions and caveats: Among several donors, approximately 5% of naive CD4 clonotypes were found in common. Generally, naive subsets (rather than memory subsets) showed larger estimated richness.

There were no recent acute infections or vaccinations among the donors, who were healthy HIV-negative adults. Partitioning of CD4+ cells yielded a CD45RA+ naive subset and a CD45RA-negative memory subset. The CDR3 runs 19 residues. The clonotype was recovered from a man aged 18 to 29 in good health. Some clones in this sample may be carry-over from other donors' samples. Sequencing input: naive CD4+ T cells from PBMCs. Subset specified: CD45RA+ positively selected. The rearrangement joins TRBV21-1 to TRBJ1-5. TRBV21-1 is deemed a pseudogene. The CDR3 DNA reads TGTGCCAGCAGCAAAGCCGATCCCCTACTCAATATCCCTCATCAGCCCCAGCATTTT. It is translated as CASSKADPLLNIPHQPQHF.